The 5 T cell receptor beta chains in this list originate from one sample, sequenced in a study of blood T cell repertoires in COVID-19. Assay: immunoSEQ multiplex PCR; the TCRdb copy retains only in-frame clones and omits some. The sample lists 270,000 or so clones, about 89% occurring once. Sequencing was done on a sample of peripheral blood. These receptors all come from a man aged 35-49 years with active or convalescent COVID-19.

The gene calls are TRBV5-1 and TRBJ2-2, with 9 positions matching TRBD2. With 4 bases clipped from V and 4 bases from J, the junction kept 8 bases outside the gene matches. CDR1 is SGHRS and CDR2 is YFSETQ in the germline V gene. This CDR3 spans 16 amino acids. The DNA for the CDR3 is TGCGCCAGCAGCCCCTCCCTAGCGGGGCCCACCGGGGAGCTGTTTTTT. Protein: CASSPSLAGPTGELFF.

V and J are TRBV30 and TRBJ1-5, with 8 bases aligning to TRBD1. Germline lookup yields CDR1 GTSNPN and CDR2 SVGIG (reference sequence). After removal of 2 bases from V and 11 bases from J, the junction contained 8 bases not matched to a gene. This CDR3 has 13 residues. DNA for the CDR3: TGTGCCTGGAGTAAACAGGGGGGAATGGCCCAGCATTTT. It encodes CAWSKQGGMAQHF.

The chain uses TRBV4-1 and TRBJ2-3; 10 bases fit TRBD2. From germline, CDR1 is MGHRA and CDR2 YSYEKL. The V segment lost 1 base and the J segment 9 bases; nucleotides outside the gene matches: 13. The CDR3 runs to 17 residues. This CDR3 is CASSQGLGSGRAVTQYF. DNA for the CDR3: TGCGCCAGCAGCCAAGGCCTTGGGAGCGGGAGGGCCGTCACGCAGTATTTT.

This clone has more than one count but fewer than ten. The V and J genes are TRBV6-4 and TRBJ1-6, with D perhaps matching TRBD1 (5 bases). The CDR3 is 14 amino acids. The germline V gene encodes CDR1 MRHNA and CDR2 SNTAGT. V was trimmed by 2 bases and J by 14 bases, leaving 16 bases between them. The chain's CDR3 is CASSDRPGSGALHF. Written as DNA, the CDR3 is TGTGCCAGCAGTGACCGCCCCGGGTCGGGGGCCCTCCACTTT.

Only a few counts were recorded for this clone. The chain carries TRBV29-1 and TRBJ1-6; D is perhaps TRBD1 (6 bases). The CDR3 is 14 amino acids. Trimming took off 5 bases at V and 5 bases at J, with 13 bases between the two ends. The germline CDR1 and CDR2 sequences are SQVTM and ANQGSEA. CDR3 loop: CSVTGNADNSPLHF. Here the CDR3 DNA reads TGCAGCGTTACAGGGAACGCGGATAATTCACCCCTCCACTTT.